This entry lists 10 T cell receptor beta chains sequenced from one sample in a study of blood T cell repertoires in COVID-19. TCRdb keeps only in-frame clones here, not all; method: immunoSEQ multiplex PCR. This sample yields 150,000 or so clones, of which 76% are seen a single time; over 4% belongs to the top ten. The sequencing sample was made of peripheral blood. The receptors were gathered from an elderly woman with active or convalescent COVID-19.

The J gene is TRBJ1-2, the V gene TRBV19; 10 bases fit TRBD1. CDR1 is LNHDA and CDR2 is SQIVND in the germline V gene (reference sequence). The CDR3 length is 16 residues. With V trimmed by 0 bases and J by 6 bases, 7 bases remained unmatched. CDR3 sequence (DNA): TGTGCCAGTAGTATAGAGGGGGGACAGGGGACTGATGGCTACACCTTC. It codes for CASSIEGGQGTDGYTF.

The chain employs TRBV10-1 and TRBJ2-1; TRBD2 is a possible D gene (7 bases). The CDR3 is 13 residues long. Germline V gives CDR1 WNHNN, CDR2 SYGVQD (reference sequence). Trimming left V 8 bases short and J 8 bases short, with 16 bases between. CDR3 in amino acids: CASGSGGADEQFF. The CDR3 DNA follows: TGCGCCAGCGGGTCGGGGGGCGCGGATGAGCAGTTCTTC.

This clone was recorded a few times. The chain recombines TRBV4-3 with TRBJ2-7; D remains ambiguous. V gave up 0 bases and J gave up 0 bases, with 9 bases separating them. Germline V gene data show CDR1 as LGHNA and CDR2 as YSLEER. The CDR3 is 15 residues long. CDR3 amino acids: CASSQDPRSSYEQYF. CDR3 DNA: TGCGCCAGCAGCCAAGATCCCAGAAGCTCCTACGAGCAGTACTTC.

This clone was recorded a few times. The V gene is TRBV12-5, the J gene TRBJ1-1; 9 bases map to TRBD1. Germline assignment: CDR1 LGHNT and CDR2 FRNRAP. The CDR3 is 14 residues long. Losses at the gene ends were 2 bases for V and 11 bases for J; bases not matched to a gene: 9. The CDR3 DNA sequence: TGTGCTAGTGGTTTGTCCGGACAGGGGCGGCATGCTTTCTTT. Translation gives CASGLSGQGRHAFF.

The rearrangement joins TRBV19 to TRBJ1-2; tentative D call: TRBD1 (5 bases). Germline V gene sequence: CDR1 LNHDA, CDR2 SQIVND (reference sequence). Trimming shortened V by 3 bases and J by 4 bases, and 12 bases separated the two germline ends. This CDR3 contains 14 residues. In nucleotides, the CDR3 is TGTGCCAGTAGTATTATCAGGGATGGCTATGGCTACACCTTC. Translated: CASSIIRDGYGYTF.

The chain uses TRBV27 and TRBJ2-1, with TRBD1 matching 7 bases. Germline V lookup: CDR1 MNHEY, CDR2 SMNVEV (reference sequence). V was clipped by 2 bases and J by 9 bases; unmatched bases: 4. There are 13 residues in the CDR3. The CDR3 region is CASSLTGVGEQFF. CDR3 DNA sequence: TGTGCCAGCAGTTTAACAGGGGTGGGTGAGCAGTTCTTC.

The rearrangement links TRBV4-3 to TRBJ2-7; D uncertain. The V gene's germline CDR1 is LGHNA and CDR2 YSLEER. Trimming shortened V by 2 bases and J by 6 bases, and 11 bases separated the two germline ends. The CDR3 totals 13 residues. In DNA, the CDR3 is TGCGCCAGCAGCCAAACGACCCGGGTCGAGCAGTACTTC. This gives the protein CASSQTTRVEQYF.

V and J are TRBV6-2 or TRBV6-3 and TRBJ2-7; D uncertain. V was clipped by 5 bases and J by 2 bases, with 10 bases between them. Germline V gene sequence: CDR1 MNHEY, CDR2 SVGEGT. CDR3 length equals 13 residues. CDR3 sequence: CASSQPLAYEQYF. CDR3 DNA sequence: TGTGCCAGCAGTCAACCCTTAGCCTACGAGCAGTACTTC.

The chain employs TRBV30 and TRBJ2-7; D remains unclear. V was trimmed by 0 bases and J by 3 bases, leaving 6 bases between them. The CDR3 has 12 amino acids. Looked up from germline, CDR1 is GTSNPN and CDR2 is SVGIG (reference sequence). CDR3 sequence (DNA): TGTGCCTGGAGTGTAATAGACTACGAGCAGTACTTC. Its protein is CAWSVIDYEQYF.

The chain combines TRBV7-2 with TRBJ1-4; 9 bases align to TRBD1. The CDR3 spans 16 residues. CDR1 SGHTA and CDR2 FQGNSA come from the germline V gene. Germline trimming cut 5 bases from V and 7 bases from J; bases unmatched to any gene: 11. The CDR3 sequence: CASSLASGTGFEKLFF. In nucleotides, the CDR3 is TGTGCCAGCAGCCTGGCCTCCGGGACAGGGTTTGAAAAACTGTTTTTT.